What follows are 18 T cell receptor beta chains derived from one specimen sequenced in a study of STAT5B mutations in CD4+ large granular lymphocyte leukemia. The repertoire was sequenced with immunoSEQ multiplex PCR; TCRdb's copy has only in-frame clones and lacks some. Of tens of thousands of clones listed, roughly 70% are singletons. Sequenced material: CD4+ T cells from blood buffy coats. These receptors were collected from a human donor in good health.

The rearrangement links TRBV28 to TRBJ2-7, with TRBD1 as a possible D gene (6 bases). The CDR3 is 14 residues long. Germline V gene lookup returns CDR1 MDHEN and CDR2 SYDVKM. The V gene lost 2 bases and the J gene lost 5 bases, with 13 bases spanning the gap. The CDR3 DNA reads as TGTGCCAGCAGTTTACAGGGGACAAACCACGAGCAGTACTTC. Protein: CASSLQGTNHEQYF.

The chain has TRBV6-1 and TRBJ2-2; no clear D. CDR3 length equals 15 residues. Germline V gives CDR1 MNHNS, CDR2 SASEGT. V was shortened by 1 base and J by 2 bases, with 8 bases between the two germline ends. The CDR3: CASSEVSSNTGELFF. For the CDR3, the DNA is TGTGCCAGCAGTGAAGTCTCATCTAACACCGGGGAGCTGTTTTTT.

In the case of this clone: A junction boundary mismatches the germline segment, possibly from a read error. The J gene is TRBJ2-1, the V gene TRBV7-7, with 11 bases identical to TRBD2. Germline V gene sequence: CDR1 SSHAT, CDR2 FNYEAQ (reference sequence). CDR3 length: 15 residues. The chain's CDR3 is CASSLASGGYNEQFF. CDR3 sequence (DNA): TGTGCTAGCAGCTTAGCTAGCGGGGGGTACAATGAGCAGTTCTTC.

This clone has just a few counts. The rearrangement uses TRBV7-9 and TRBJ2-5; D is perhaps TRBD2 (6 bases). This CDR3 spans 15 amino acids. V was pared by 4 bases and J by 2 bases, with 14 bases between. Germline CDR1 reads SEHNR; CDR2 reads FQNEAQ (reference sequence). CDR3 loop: CASSSGVGGQETQYF. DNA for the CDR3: TGTGCCAGCAGCTCAGGAGTTGGGGGGCAAGAGACCCAGTACTTC.

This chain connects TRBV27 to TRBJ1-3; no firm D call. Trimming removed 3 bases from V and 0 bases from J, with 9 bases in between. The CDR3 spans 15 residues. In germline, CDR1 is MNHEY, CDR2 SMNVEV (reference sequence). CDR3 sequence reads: CASSLGEPSGNTIYF. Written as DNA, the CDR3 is TGTGCCAGCAGTTTGGGAGAACCCTCTGGAAACACCATATATTTT.

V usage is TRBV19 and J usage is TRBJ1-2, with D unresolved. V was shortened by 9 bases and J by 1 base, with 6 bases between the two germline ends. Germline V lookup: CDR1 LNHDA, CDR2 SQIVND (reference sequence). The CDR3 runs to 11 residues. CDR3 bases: TGTGCCAGCAGTGATAACTATGGCTACACCTTC. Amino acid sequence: CASSDNYGYTF. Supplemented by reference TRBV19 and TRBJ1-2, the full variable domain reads DGGITQSPKYLFRKEGQNVTLSCEQNLNHDAMYWYRQDPGQGLRLIYYSQIVNDFQKGDIAEGYSVSREKKESFPLTVTSAQKNPTAFYLCASSDNYGYTFGSGTRLTVV.

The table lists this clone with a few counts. The CDR3 region has the DNA TGTGCCAGTAGGAAGGGGGACCCTCAAGAGACCCAGTACTTC. This encodes CASRKGDPQETQYF. The rearrangement joins TRBV19 to TRBJ2-5; weak D call: TRBD1 (6 bases). The CDR3 is made up of 14 amino acids. Germline V lookup: CDR1 LNHDA, CDR2 SQIVND (reference sequence). The V end lost 6 bases, the J end lost 2 bases, and 13 bases lay between the germline ends.

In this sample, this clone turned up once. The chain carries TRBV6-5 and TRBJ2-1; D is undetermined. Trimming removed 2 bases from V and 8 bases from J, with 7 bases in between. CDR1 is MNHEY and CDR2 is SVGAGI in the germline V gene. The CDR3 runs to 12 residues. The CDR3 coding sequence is TGTGCCAGCAGTTACGGCAGCCATGAGCAGTTCTTC. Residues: CASSYGSHEQFF.

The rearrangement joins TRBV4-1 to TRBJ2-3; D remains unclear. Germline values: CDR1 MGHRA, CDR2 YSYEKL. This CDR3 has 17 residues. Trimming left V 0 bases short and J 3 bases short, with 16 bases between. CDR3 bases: TGCGCCAGCAGCCAAGATCCGGCCCCCGGCCGGACAGATACGCAGTATTTT. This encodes CASSQDPAPGRTDTQYF.

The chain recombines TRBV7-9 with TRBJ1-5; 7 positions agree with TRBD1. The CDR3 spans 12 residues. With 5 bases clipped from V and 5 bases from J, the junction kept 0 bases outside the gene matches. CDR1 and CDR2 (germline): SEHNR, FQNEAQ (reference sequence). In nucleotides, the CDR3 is TGTGCCAGCAGCACAGGGGATCAGCCCCAGCATTTT. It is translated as CASSTGDQPQHF.

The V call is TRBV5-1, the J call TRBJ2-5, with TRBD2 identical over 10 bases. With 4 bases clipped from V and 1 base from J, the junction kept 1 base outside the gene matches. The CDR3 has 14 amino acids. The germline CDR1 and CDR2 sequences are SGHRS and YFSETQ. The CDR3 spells CASSQRGGQETQYF. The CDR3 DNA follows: TGCGCCAGCAGCCAGCGGGGGGGCCAAGAGACCCAGTACTTC.

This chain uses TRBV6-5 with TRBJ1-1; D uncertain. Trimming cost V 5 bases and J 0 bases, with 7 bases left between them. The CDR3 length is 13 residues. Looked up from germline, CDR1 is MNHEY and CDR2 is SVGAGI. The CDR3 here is CASSLNLNTEAFF. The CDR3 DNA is TGTGCCAGCAGTCTCAACCTGAACACTGAAGCTTTCTTT.

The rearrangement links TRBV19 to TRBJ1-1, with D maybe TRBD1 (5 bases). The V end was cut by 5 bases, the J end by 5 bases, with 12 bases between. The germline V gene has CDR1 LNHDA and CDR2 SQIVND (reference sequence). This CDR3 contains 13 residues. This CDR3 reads CASSAQGWTEAFF. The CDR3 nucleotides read TGTGCCAGTAGTGCTCAGGGTTGGACTGAAGCTTTCTTT.

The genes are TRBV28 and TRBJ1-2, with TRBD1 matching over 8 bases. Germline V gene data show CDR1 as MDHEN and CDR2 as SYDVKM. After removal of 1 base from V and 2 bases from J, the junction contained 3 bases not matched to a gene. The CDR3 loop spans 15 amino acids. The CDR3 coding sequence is TGTGCCAGCAGTTTATACGGACAGGGAAACTATGGCTACACCTTC. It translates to CASSLYGQGNYGYTF.

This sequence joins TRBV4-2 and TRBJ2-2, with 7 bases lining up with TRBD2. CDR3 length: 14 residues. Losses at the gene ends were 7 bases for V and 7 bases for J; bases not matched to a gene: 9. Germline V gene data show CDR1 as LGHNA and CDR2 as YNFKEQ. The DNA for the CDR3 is TGTGCCAGCACCAAGGGACTATTGTACGGGGAGCTGTTTTTT. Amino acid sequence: CASTKGLLYGELFF.

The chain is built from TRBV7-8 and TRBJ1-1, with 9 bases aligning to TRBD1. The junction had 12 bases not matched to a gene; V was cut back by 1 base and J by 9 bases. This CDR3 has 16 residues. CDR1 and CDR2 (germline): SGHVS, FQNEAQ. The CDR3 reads CASSLVGTGGASKAFF. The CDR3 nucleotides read TGTGCCAGCAGCTTAGTGGGAACAGGGGGCGCGTCAAAAGCTTTCTTT.

The CDR3 region is CASSMGPGSVYGYTF. CDR3 DNA: TGTGCCAGTAGTATGGGGCCAGGGAGCGTCTATGGCTACACCTTC. The chain couples TRBV19 to TRBJ1-2; D is perhaps TRBD1 (5 bases). V lost 3 bases and J lost 4, with 15 bases in between. Germline V gene lookup returns CDR1 LNHDA and CDR2 SQIVND (reference sequence). The CDR3 has 15 residues. Full variable domain (remainder filled in from reference TRBV19 and TRBJ1-2): DGGITQSPKYLFRKEGQNVTLSCEQNLNHDAMYWYRQDPGQGLRLIYYSQIVNDFQKGDIAEGYSVSREKKESFPLTVTSAQKNPTAFYLCASSMGPGSVYGYTFGSGTRLTVV.

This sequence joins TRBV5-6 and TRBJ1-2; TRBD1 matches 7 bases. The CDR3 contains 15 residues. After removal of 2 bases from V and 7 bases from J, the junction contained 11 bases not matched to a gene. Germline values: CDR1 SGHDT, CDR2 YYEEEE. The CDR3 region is CASSFRGGGLLGYTF. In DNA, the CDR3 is TGTGCCAGCAGCTTTCGTGGAGGGGGCCTACTTGGCTACACCTTC.